This T cell receptor beta chain was documented in a study of response to subunit inactivated influenza vaccine. With 1 base removed from V and 8 bases from J, the gap between germline ends came to 15 bases. CDR1 and CDR2 (germline): LGHNA, YNFKEQ. The CDR3 totals 15 residues. MiXCR, applied by TCRdb to the RT-PCR reads, yields one record per CDR3 protein. The table includes a few hundred thousand distinct CDR3 sequences, over 9% detected once. This clonotype occurred a few times. Its antigen is undetermined. Study-wide points: Each seasonal flu vaccination may recruit only limited new T cells, authors suggested.

Specimen: non-naive T cells sorted from PBMCs, collected 14 to 15 days before vaccination. The source of this sequence is a man in his fifties or sixties who received an inactivated influenza vaccine. The chain employs TRBV4-2 and TRBJ2-1; D is uncertain. Here the CDR3 DNA reads TGTGCCAGCAGCCAAGGTCAGCTGACAAGTGATGAGCAGTTCTTC. Translating gives CASSQGQLTSDEQFF.